Listed below are T cell receptor beta chains from one sample, sequenced in a study of sequential checkpoint blockade in melanoma. Assay: immunoSEQ multiplex PCR; the TCRdb copy retains only in-frame clones and omits some. Of 3,000 to 4,000 clones listed, approximately 62% are singletons. The sequencing used CD8+ T cells sorted from blood (inferred from file names), collected from a patient given nivolumab and ipilimumab in sequence. Source of these receptors: a human patient with melanoma. Some clones in this sample may be carry-over from other donors' samples. Both conserved end residues are part of each CDR3. D genes are given only for firm matches. Part of the rows lack a size; the others show once, few, many or a class for expanded clones.

d_call clone_size j_call v_call cdr3_nt cdr3_aa
TRBD1 - TRBJ2-2 TRBV11-2 TGTGCCAGCAGCTTAGAACAGGGGGCGCGGGGGACCGGGGAGCTGTTTTTT CASSLEQGARGTGELFF
TRBD1 medium-sized TRBJ2-2 TRBV7-6 TGTGCCAGCAGCAACCGACAGGGGGCGGCGAACACCGGGGAGCTGTTTTTT CASSNRQGAANTGELFF
TRBD1 - TRBJ1-2 TRBV7-6 TGTGCCAGCAGCCTACGGACAGGGCCGGCCCCATATGGCTACACCTTC CASSLRTGPAPYGYTF
TRBD2 few TRBJ2-7 TRBV6-1 TGTGCCAGCAGTGAAGGACGGGAGGCGTCCTACGAGCAGTACTTC CASSEGREASYEQYF
- - TRBJ2-2 TRBV5-4 TGTGCCAGCAGCCCGGGTTTGAACACCGGGGAGCTGTTTTTT CASSPGLNTGELFF